A few counts support the clone carrying this T cell receptor (beta chain). The antigen remains unidentified. The data derive from a study of early T cells in non-severe SARS-CoV-2 infection. As for the study in general: Unpaired chains resulted from sequencing bulk RNA of unsorted whole blood. Points from the study as a whole: Matching with VDJdb favored anti-spike CD8 responses (missing private and CD4 specificities).

Individual cDNA molecules each received unique molecular identifiers attached to them. TCRdb ran MiXCR on the 5' RACE reads and lists one entry per CDR3 protein. Of roughly 53,000 distinct CDR3 sequences in the sample, approximately 9.7% are singletons; the top ten hold around 20%. The CDR3 has 15 amino acids. The V gene's germline CDR1 is LGHDT and CDR2 YNNKEL (reference sequence). V was cut by 9 bases and J by 1 base, with 15 bases left in between. The receptor comes from an adult who was a healthcare worker with PCR-confirmed SARS-CoV-2 infection or an uninfected control (not recorded which). This sequence joins TRBV3-1 and TRBJ2-2; maybe TRBD2 (6 bases). The specimen sequenced was whole blood. This CDR3 is CASRLAGRNTGELFF. The CDR3 bases are TGTGCCAGTAGACTGGCGGGACGGAACACCGGGGAGCTGTTTTTT.